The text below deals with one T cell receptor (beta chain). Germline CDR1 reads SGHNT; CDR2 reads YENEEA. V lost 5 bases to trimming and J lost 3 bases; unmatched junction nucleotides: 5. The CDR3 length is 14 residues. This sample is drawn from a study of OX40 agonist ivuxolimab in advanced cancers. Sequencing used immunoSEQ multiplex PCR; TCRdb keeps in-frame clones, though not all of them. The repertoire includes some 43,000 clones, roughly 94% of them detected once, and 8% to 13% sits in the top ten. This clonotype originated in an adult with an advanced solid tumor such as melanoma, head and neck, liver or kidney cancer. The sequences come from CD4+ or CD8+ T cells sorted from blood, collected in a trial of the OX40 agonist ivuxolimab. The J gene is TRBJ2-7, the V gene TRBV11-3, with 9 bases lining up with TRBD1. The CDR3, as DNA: TGTGCCAGCAGCCACGGGACAGGGATCTACGAGCAGTACTTC. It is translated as CASSHGTGIYEQYF.